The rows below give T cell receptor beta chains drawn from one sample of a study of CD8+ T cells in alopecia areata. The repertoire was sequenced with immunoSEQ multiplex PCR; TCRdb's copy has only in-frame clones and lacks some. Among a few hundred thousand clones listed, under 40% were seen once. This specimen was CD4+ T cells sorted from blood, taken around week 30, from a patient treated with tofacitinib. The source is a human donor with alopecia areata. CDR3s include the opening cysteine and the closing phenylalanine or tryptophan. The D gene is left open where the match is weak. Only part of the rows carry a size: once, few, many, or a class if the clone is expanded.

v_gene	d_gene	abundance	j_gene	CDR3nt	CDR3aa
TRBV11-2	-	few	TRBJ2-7	TGTGCCAGCAGCTTAGATGGCGCCAGGTCCTACGAGCAGTACTTC	CASSLDGARSYEQYF
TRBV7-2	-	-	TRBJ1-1	TGTGCCAGCAGCTTAGGGATGACAGTTCGGAACACTGAAGCTTTCTTT	CASSLGMTVRNTEAFF
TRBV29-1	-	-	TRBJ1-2	TGCAGCGTTGAAGGGGGGCGGGGGAATGGCTACACCTTC	CSVEGGRGNGYTF
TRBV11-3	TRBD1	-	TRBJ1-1	TGTGCCAGCAGCTCATCCGGGACAGCGAACACTGAAGCTTTCTTT	CASSSSGTANTEAFF
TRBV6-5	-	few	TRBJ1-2	TGTGCCAGCAGATCACCGCGGGACATGAGCTATGGCTACACCTTC	CASRSPRDMSYGYTF
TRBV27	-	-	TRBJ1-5	TGTGCCAGCAGTTTAGTCCTAACTAATCAGCCCCAGCATTTT	CASSLVLTNQPQHF
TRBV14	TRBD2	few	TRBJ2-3	TGTGCCAGCAGCCTTCGTACACTAGCGGGAGCCACAGATACGCAGTATTTT	CASSLRTLAGATDTQYF
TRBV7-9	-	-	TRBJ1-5	TGTGCCAGCAGCTCCGGGACACTAAGCAATCAGCCCCAGCATTTT	CASSSGTLSNQPQHF
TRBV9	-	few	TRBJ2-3	TGTGCCAGCAGCCTTTCCAGCTCCCCAATCCTCAATACGCAGTATTTT	CASSLSSSPILNTQYF
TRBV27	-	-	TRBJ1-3	TGTGCCAGCAGTGAAAAAGGAGTGCCCGGAAACACCATATATTTT	CASSEKGVPGNTIYF
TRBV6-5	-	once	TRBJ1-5	TGTGCCAGCAGTTACTCGAAAGGGAGGCCCCAGCATTTT	CASSYSKGRPQHF
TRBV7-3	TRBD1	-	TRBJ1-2	TGTGCCAGCAGCTTCCAACAGGGGAATGGCTACACCTTC	CASSFQQGNGYTF
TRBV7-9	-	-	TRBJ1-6	TGTGCCAGCGAAGGGCCCCAGAGCTCCTATAATTCACCCCTCCACTTT	CASEGPQSSYNSPLHF
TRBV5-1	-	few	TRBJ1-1	TGCGCCAGCAGCAGCATGAACACTGAAGCTTTCTTT	CASSSMNTEAFF
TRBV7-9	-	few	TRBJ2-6	TGTGCCAGCAGCTTACATAGCTCTGGGGCCAACGTCCTGACTTTC	CASSLHSSGANVLTF
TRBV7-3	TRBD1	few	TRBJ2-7	TGTGCCAGCTGGGACAGACCCTACGAGCAGTACTTC	CASWDRPYEQYF
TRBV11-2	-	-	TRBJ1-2	TGTGCCAGCAGCTTAGGGCATTCAGCTAACTATGGCTACACCTTC	CASSLGHSANYGYTF
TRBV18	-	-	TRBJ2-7	TGTGCCAGCTCACCCCCCGCAGGGGACGAGCAGTACTTC	CASSPPAGDEQYF
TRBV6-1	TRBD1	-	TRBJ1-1	TGTGCCAGCAGTGACCGAACGGACAGGGAAGCTTTCTTT	CASSDRTDREAFF
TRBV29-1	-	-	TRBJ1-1	TGCAGCGTTGAAGAGTTCAGGGTGGAAGCTTTCTTT	CSVEEFRVEAFF
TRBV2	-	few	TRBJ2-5	TGTGCCAGCAGTGAAGCGCGGGTCCCGGGGCAAGAGACCCAGTACTTC	CASSEARVPGQETQYF
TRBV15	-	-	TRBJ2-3	TGTGCCACCAGCAGAGACGTGAGTGGCGGGGATACGCAGTATTTT	CATSRDVSGGDTQYF
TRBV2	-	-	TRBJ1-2	TGTGCCAGCAGTGAAGCTAAAGGGGGTTATGGCTACACCTTC	CASSEAKGGYGYTF
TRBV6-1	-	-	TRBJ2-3	TGTGCCAGCATGCTTGACGTCCTCTCAGATACGCAGTATTTT	CASMLDVLSDTQYF
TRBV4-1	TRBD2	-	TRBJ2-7	TGCGCCAGCAGCCAAGATTGGGAGGGATGGGACGAGCAGTACTTC	CASSQDWEGWDEQYF
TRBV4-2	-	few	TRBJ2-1	TGTGCCAGCAGCCAAGATAGATGGAATGAGCAGTTCTTC	CASSQDRWNEQFF
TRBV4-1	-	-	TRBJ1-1	TGCGCCAGCAGGTCCGGGACACTGAACACTGAAGCTTTCTTT	CASRSGTLNTEAFF
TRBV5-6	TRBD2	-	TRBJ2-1	TGTGCCAGCAGCTGGGATAGGACTAGCGGGAGTGTTGAGCAGTTCTTC	CASSWDRTSGSVEQFF
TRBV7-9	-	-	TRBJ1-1	TGTGCCAGCAGCTCGTTCGCGGACACTGAAGCTTTCTTT	CASSSFADTEAFF
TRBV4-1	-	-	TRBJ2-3	TGCGCCAGCAGCCAAGGACGGCAATCCAGGGGCACAGATACGCAGTATTTT	CASSQGRQSRGTDTQYF
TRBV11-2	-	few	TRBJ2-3	TGTGCCAGCAGCTTGGAGCGTGGAGATACGCAGTATTTT	CASSLERGDTQYF
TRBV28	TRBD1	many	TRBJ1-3	TGTGCCAGCAGTTCAGGGGGCTATGGAAACACCATATATTTT	CASSSGGYGNTIYF
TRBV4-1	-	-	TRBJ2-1	TGCGCCAGCAGGCGCGGGGGCGGGAGCTCCTACAATGAGCAGTTCTTC	CASRRGGGSSYNEQFF
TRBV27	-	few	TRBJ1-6	TGTGCCAGCAGACCTTTCGGTATAAGTTCCTATAATTCACCCCTCCACTTT	CASRPFGISSYNSPLHF
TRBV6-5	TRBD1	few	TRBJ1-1	TGTGCCAGCAGGGGACAGGGACGAGGTCGCACTGAAGCTTTCTTT	CASRGQGRGRTEAFF
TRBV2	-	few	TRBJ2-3	TGTGCCAGCAGTAGCACAGATACGCAGTATTTT	CASSSTDTQYF
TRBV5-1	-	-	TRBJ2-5	TGCGCCAGCAGTGCGGATCAAGAGACCCAGTACTTC	CASSADQETQYF
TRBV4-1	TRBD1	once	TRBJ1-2	TGCGCCAGCAGCCAAGTGACAGGGAGGAATGTCTATGGCTACACCTTC	CASSQVTGRNVYGYTF
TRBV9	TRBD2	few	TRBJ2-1	TGTGCCAGCAGCGTTCTAGCGGTTTCGGCCTACAATGAGCAGTTCTTC	CASSVLAVSAYNEQFF
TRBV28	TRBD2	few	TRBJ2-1	TGTGCCAGCAGTATCCCCGGGACTAGCGCTAATGAGCAGTTCTTC	CASSIPGTSANEQFF
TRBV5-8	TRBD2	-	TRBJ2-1	TGTGCCAGCAGCTTAGCGGGAGGGAAAGGTGAGCAGTTCTTC	CASSLAGGKGEQFF
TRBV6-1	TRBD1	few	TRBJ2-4	TGTGCCACCCTACAGGGGCCCAAAAACATTCAGTACTTC	CATLQGPKNIQYF
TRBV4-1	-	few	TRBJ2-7	TGCGCCAGCAGCCAAGATCAGCTTATCTCCTACGAGCAGTACTTC	CASSQDQLISYEQYF
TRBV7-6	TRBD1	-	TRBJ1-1	TGTGCCAGCAGCTTAGCCCCTCCAGGGGGGAGGACTGAAGCTTTCTTT	CASSLAPPGGRTEAFF
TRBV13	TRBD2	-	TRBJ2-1	TGTGCCAGCAGGAGAAGCGGGAGGGCCTACAATGAGCAGTTCTTC	CASRRSGRAYNEQFF
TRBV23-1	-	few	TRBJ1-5	TGCGCCAGCAGTAAAGAGGTTAGCAATCAGCCCCAGCATTTT	CASSKEVSNQPQHF
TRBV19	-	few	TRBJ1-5	TGTGCCAGTAGTATTGAGGCAGGGAGCCGGGGCAATCAGCCCCAGCATTTT	CASSIEAGSRGNQPQHF
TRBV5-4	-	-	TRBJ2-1	TGTGCCAGCAGCTTGTCCACAAGGCCAGGGCTCTTAAATGAGCAGTTCTTC	CASSLSTRPGLLNEQFF
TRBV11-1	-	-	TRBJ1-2	TGTGCCAGCAGCTTAGACGGCTGGGGGCAAGTTTTGCTCAAGAGTGGCTACACCTTC	CASSLDGWGQVLLKSGYTF
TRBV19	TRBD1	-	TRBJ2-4	TGTGCCACGGCAGGGGGCGCGGCCAAAAACATTCAGTACTTC	CATAGGAAKNIQYF
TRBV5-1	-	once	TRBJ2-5	TGCGCCAGCAGCCTACGCTCCGGGGACCAAGAGACCCAGTACTTC	CASSLRSGDQETQYF